This TCR beta chain was retrieved from a study of graft-versus-host responses after intestinal transplantation. Study background: Following induction with anti-thymocyte globulin, all recipients were given tacrolimus and steroids for approximately 3 years.

Study-level results: The highest levels of circulating GvH clones went along with early declines in HvG clones after transplant.

This clone was counted a few times. Its target is unknown. Clones were read by immunoSEQ multiplex PCR, and TCRdb kept only the in-frame ones, dropping some. This table holds 30,000 or so clones, approximately 80% found once. J gave up 2 bases and V 0 bases, and 6 bases lay outside the gene matches. The germline CDR1 and CDR2 sequences are MGHRA and YSYEKL. This CDR3 is built from 16 residues. V is TRBV4-1 and J is TRBJ2-7; 8 bases are a match to TRBD1. The clonotype originates from a human donor who received an intestinal transplant. The sequenced sample was unstimulated CD8+ T cells sorted from spleen or lymph node cells, obtained before intestinal transplant. CDR3 amino acids: CASSQEPRTGTYEQYF. CDR3 nucleotides: TGCGCCAGCAGCCAAGAGCCTAGGACAGGGACCTACGAGCAGTACTTC.